The rows below give T cell receptor beta chains drawn from one sample of a study of identical twins. One entry per CDR3 protein results from TCRdb running MiXCR on the 5' RACE reads. Of some 760,000 distinct CDR3 sequences detected, about 20% appear once; the ten largest clones hold around 13%. These data were also reused for a study on T cells expressing NK-cell markers.

The specimen was PBMCs. The receptors originated from a woman younger than 35 in good health. CDR3s include the opening cysteine and the closing phenylalanine or tryptophan. A D gene is named only where the DNA matches it firmly. The size field is filled for only some rows; it gives once, few, many or a size class.

CDR3	DNA	V	J	size	D
CASSFRTTDYGYTF	TGTGCCAGCAGCTTTAGGACCACCGACTATGGCTACACCTTC	TRBV7-8	TRBJ1-2	NA	NA
CASSFTGQGHQPQHF	TGTGCCAGCAGCTTTACGGGACAGGGACATCAGCCCCAGCATTTT	TRBV7-9	TRBJ1-5	few	TRBD1
CASSYSGIQETQYF	TGTGCCAGCAGTTACTCCGGGATCCAAGAGACCCAGTACTTC	TRBV6-5	TRBJ2-5	few	NA
CASSLRQGVSEQFF	TGTGCCAGCAGTCTACGCCAGGGAGTCTCTGAGCAGTTCTTC	TRBV27	TRBJ2-1	NA	NA
CASSLGNSGANVLTF	TGTGCCAGCAGTCTGGGGAATTCTGGGGCCAACGTCCTGACTTTC	TRBV25-1	TRBJ2-6	many	NA
CASSHDGQMTKAFF	TGCGCCAGCAGCCATGACGGACAGATGACTAAAGCTTTCTTT	TRBV5-1	TRBJ1-1	many	NA
CASTRGQGSYNEQFF	TGCGCCAGCACCCGGGGCCAAGGCTCCTACAATGAGCAGTTCTTC	TRBV4-3	TRBJ2-1	NA	NA
CASSRQGFTDTQYF	TGTGCCAGCAGTAGACAGGGTTTCACAGATACGCAGTATTTT	TRBV27	TRBJ2-3	NA	TRBD1
CASSLQSSYEQYF	TGTGCCAGCAGCTTACAGAGCTCCTACGAGCAGTACTTC	TRBV7-2	TRBJ2-7	many	NA
CASFGGVSGNTIYF	TGTGCCAGCTTCGGGGGCGTCTCTGGAAACACCATATATTTT	TRBV12-3/TRBV12-4	TRBJ1-3	few	NA
CASSSRASSYNEQFF	TGTGCCAGCAGCTCCCGGGCGAGCTCCTACAATGAGCAGTTCTTC	TRBV7-9	TRBJ2-1	NA	NA
CASSFPKSPLHF	TGTGCCAGCAGTTTTCCCAAATCACCCCTCCACTTT	TRBV12-3/TRBV12-4	TRBJ1-6	NA	NA
CSAMGINSYNEQFF	TGCAGTGCTATGGGTATCAACTCCTACAATGAGCAGTTCTTC	TRBV20-1	TRBJ2-1	many	NA
CSAKGLVYNEQFF	TGCAGTGCTAAGGGATTAGTTTACAATGAGCAGTTCTTC	TRBV20-1	TRBJ2-1	few	NA
CASSLFGSETQYF	TGTGCCAGCAGTTTATTCGGCTCGGAGACCCAGTACTTC	TRBV12-3/TRBV12-4	TRBJ2-5	NA	NA
CSARLAGVWEQFF	TGCAGTGCTCGACTAGCGGGAGTATGGGAGCAGTTCTTC	TRBV20-1	TRBJ2-1	few	TRBD2
CSARDSEMSSYEQYF	TGCAGTGCTAGAGATTCCGAGATGAGCTCCTACGAGCAGTACTTC	TRBV20-1	TRBJ2-7	NA	NA
CASSFLGGSNQPQHF	TGTGCCAGCAGTTTTTTGGGGGGTAGCAATCAGCCCCAGCATTTT	TRBV6-5	TRBJ1-5	few	NA
CASSSGMTGGDTDTQYF	TGCGCCAGCAGCTCGGGGATGACGGGGGGGGACACAGATACGCAGTATTTT	TRBV5-1	TRBJ2-3	NA	TRBD2
CSAQRGGTEAFF	TGCAGTGCCCAGCGGGGGGGCACTGAAGCTTTCTTT	TRBV20-1	TRBJ1-1	NA	NA
CASSLTSGRIGYNEQFF	TGTGCCAGCAGCTTAACTAGCGGGAGGATCGGGTACAATGAGCAGTTCTTC	TRBV7-9	TRBJ2-1	once	TRBD2
CSASFSGTGTDTQYF	TGCAGTGCTAGTTTCTCAGGGACCGGCACAGATACGCAGTATTTT	TRBV20-1	TRBJ2-3	NA	NA
CASSPPYLSYNEQFF	TGTGCCAGCAGCCCCCCCTACCTGTCCTACAATGAGCAGTTCTTC	TRBV12-3/TRBV12-4	TRBJ2-1	NA	NA
CASSYMGVETQYF	TGTGCCAGCAGTTACATGGGAGTGGAGACCCAGTACTTC	TRBV6-6	TRBJ2-5	few	NA
CSARGVSGEGLGNEQFF	TGCAGTGCTAGAGGGGTTTCGGGGGAGGGGCTGGGGAATGAGCAGTTCTTC	TRBV20-1	TRBJ2-1	NA	TRBD2
CASRPGLSSTGELFF	TGTGCCAGTCGTCCGGGGTTAAGTAGCACCGGGGAGCTGTTTTTT	TRBV9	TRBJ2-2	once	NA
CSATDDIYERQYF	TGCAGTGCCACGGACGATATCTACGAGCGGCAGTACTTC	TRBV20-1	TRBJ2-7	NA	NA
CASSLFGPGATGELFF	TGTGCCAGCAGCTTGTTCGGGCCCGGGGCCACCGGGGAGCTGTTTTTT	TRBV7-3	TRBJ2-2	few	NA
CSAAARDRSKETQYF	TGCAGTGCCGCGGCCCGGGACAGGTCGAAAGAGACCCAGTACTTC	TRBV20-1	TRBJ2-5	NA	TRBD1
CASSMIVTGELFF	TGTGCCAGTAGTATGATAGTCACCGGGGAGCTGTTTTTT	TRBV19	TRBJ2-2	NA	NA
CASSISGRPSGEQFF	TGTGCCAGTAGTATTAGCGGTCGACCATCGGGTGAGCAGTTCTTC	TRBV19	TRBJ2-1	few	NA
CASSQTGTSLYNEQFF	TGTGCCAGCAGCCAAACCGGGACTAGCCTCTACAATGAGCAGTTCTTC	TRBV3-1	TRBJ2-1	few	TRBD2
CAILGPDSTDTQYF	TGTGCCATCCTGGGACCGGACAGCACAGATACGCAGTATTTT	TRBV10-3	TRBJ2-3	NA	NA
CASSLEGLGTDTQYF	TGTGCCAGCAGCTTGGAAGGGTTAGGCACAGATACGCAGTATTTT	TRBV5-5	TRBJ2-3	NA	NA
CASSQDLADEKLFF	TGTGCCAGCAGCCAAGACCTCGCGGATGAAAAACTGTTTTTT	TRBV3-1	TRBJ1-4	few	NA
CAIPGDVRGGYTEAFF	TGTGCCATCCCGGGGGATGTTCGAGGGGGTTACACTGAAGCTTTCTTT	TRBV10-3	TRBJ1-1	few	NA
CASSLQRQGGYEQYF	TGTGCCAGCAGCTTGCAAAGACAGGGGGGTTACGAGCAGTACTTC	TRBV5-6	TRBJ2-7	many	TRBD1
CASSQDRDRGDIQYF	TGTGCCAGCAGCCAAGATCGTGACAGGGGTGACATTCAGTACTTC	TRBV3-1	TRBJ2-4	NA	TRBD1
CASSTSFPGFNEQFF	TGTGCCAGCAGCACTAGCTTTCCGGGCTTCAATGAGCAGTTCTTC	TRBV2	TRBJ2-1	few	NA
CASSLLGTGTVEQYF	TGTGCCAGCAGCTTACTCGGGACGGGAACGGTCGAGCAGTACTTC	TRBV7-9	TRBJ2-7	NA	NA
CASSYSLAGASTDTQYF	TGTGCCAGCAGTTACTCGTTAGCGGGGGCGAGCACAGATACGCAGTATTTT	TRBV6-5	TRBJ2-3	few	TRBD2
CASRILGGAGAYEQYF	TGCGCCAGCCGAATCCTGGGAGGAGCAGGAGCCTACGAGCAGTACTTC	TRBV5-1	TRBJ2-7	few	NA